Listed below are T cell receptor beta chains from one sample, sequenced in a study of blood T cell repertoires in COVID-19. Sequencing used immunoSEQ multiplex PCR; TCRdb keeps in-frame clones, though not all of them. The sample includes under 200,000 clones, approximately 87% of them seen just once. Sequenced input: peripheral blood. The receptors originated from a man aged 18-30 years with active or convalescent COVID-19. The CDR3 runs from the conserved cysteine through the conserved F or W. D genes are given only for firm matches. A clone size is listed for some rows: how often the clone was seen (once, few, many), or a class if it is expanded.

J gene: TRBJ1-1; D gene: TRBD1; CDR3 length: 15; V gene: TRBV7-9; clone size: once; CDR3 protein: CASSGRQGWGTEAFF; CDR3 DNA: TGTGCCAGCAGCGGCAGACAGGGATGGGGCACTGAAGCTTTCTTT
J gene: TRBJ2-1; D gene: NA; CDR3 length: 14; V gene: TRBV18; clone size: once; CDR3 protein: CASSPQGGLDEQFF; CDR3 DNA: TGTGCCAGCTCACCCCAGGGTGGTTTGGATGAGCAGTTCTTC
J gene: TRBJ2-3; D gene: NA; CDR3 length: 13; V gene: TRBV6-4; clone size: NA; CDR3 protein: CASSIRDTDTQYF; CDR3 DNA: TGTGCCAGCAGCATCAGGGACACAGATACGCAGTATTTT
J gene: TRBJ1-5; D gene: TRBD1; CDR3 length: 16; V gene: TRBV12-5; clone size: NA; CDR3 protein: CASGCWDRGLNQPQHF; CDR3 DNA: TGTGCTAGTGGTTGCTGGGACAGGGGTCTCAATCAGCCCCAGCATTTT
J gene: TRBJ1-4; D gene: TRBD1; CDR3 length: 14; V gene: TRBV11-3; clone size: NA; CDR3 protein: CASSRGTVNEKLFF; CDR3 DNA: TGTGCCAGCAGCCGTGGGACAGTTAATGAAAAACTGTTTTTT
J gene: TRBJ1-1; D gene: TRBD1; CDR3 length: 13; V gene: TRBV19; clone size: NA; CDR3 protein: CASRGTGLTEAFF; CDR3 DNA: TGTGCCAGCAGGGGGACAGGGTTAACTGAAGCTTTCTTT
J gene: TRBJ1-1; D gene: NA; CDR3 length: 14; V gene: TRBV5-4; clone size: once; CDR3 protein: CASLGGRGDTEAFF; CDR3 DNA: TGTGCCAGCCTTGGGGGACGGGGGGACACTGAAGCTTTCTTT
J gene: TRBJ1-2; D gene: TRBD1; CDR3 length: 13; V gene: TRBV29-1; clone size: NA; CDR3 protein: CSVDRDRLEGYTF; CDR3 DNA: TGCAGCGTTGACCGGGACAGGCTTGAGGGCTACACCTTC
J gene: TRBJ1-6; D gene: NA; CDR3 length: 12; V gene: TRBV18; clone size: NA; CDR3 protein: CASSPPGEALHF; CDR3 DNA: TGTGCCAGCTCACCACCGGGGGAGGCCCTCCACTTT
J gene: TRBJ1-2; D gene: NA; CDR3 length: 18; V gene: TRBV5-1; clone size: NA; CDR3 protein: CASSSALGGSGVNYGYTF; CDR3 DNA: TGCGCCAGCAGCTCGGCCCTGGGAGGTTCGGGGGTTAACTATGGCTACACCTTC
J gene: TRBJ1-5; D gene: NA; CDR3 length: 17; V gene: TRBV6-2/TRBV6-3; clone size: NA; CDR3 protein: CASSYSAARSSHQPQHF; CDR3 DNA: TGTGCCAGCAGTTACTCGGCGGCAAGAAGTTCCCATCAGCCCCAGCATTTT
J gene: TRBJ1-5; D gene: NA; CDR3 length: 15; V gene: TRBV6-1; clone size: few; CDR3 protein: CASSEQGSGNQPQHF; CDR3 DNA: TGTGCCAGCAGTGAACAGGGAAGTGGCAATCAGCCCCAGCATTTT
J gene: TRBJ1-1; D gene: TRBD1; CDR3 length: 13; V gene: TRBV5-1; clone size: NA; CDR3 protein: CASSSGGGTEAFF; CDR3 DNA: TGCGCCAGCAGCTCAGGGGGAGGTACTGAAGCTTTCTTT
J gene: TRBJ1-4; D gene: NA; CDR3 length: 13; V gene: TRBV10-3; clone size: NA; CDR3 protein: CAISTDGGEKLFF; CDR3 DNA: TGTGCCATCAGCACGGACGGAGGTGAAAAACTGTTTTTT
J gene: TRBJ1-5; D gene: NA; CDR3 length: 15; V gene: TRBV6-5; clone size: NA; CDR3 protein: CASSRQPGSNQPQHF; CDR3 DNA: TGTGCCAGCAGTCGACAGCCCGGGAGCAATCAGCCCCAGCATTTT